The present T cell receptor (beta chain) was sequenced within a study of T cell responses to AZD1222 COVID-19 vaccine. Clones were sequenced by immunoSEQ multiplex PCR, and TCRdb holds only the in-frame ones, with some missing. The sample holds about 64,000 clones, about 89% seen once. Trimming pared 0 bases from V and 3 bases from J, leaving 9 bases between. CDR1 is SGHAT and CDR2 is FQNNGV in the germline V gene. The CDR3 has 15 residues. V usage is TRBV11-2 and J usage is TRBJ2-1; possible D gene TRBD2, 5 bases. The sequencing here drew on peripheral blood, taken 28 days after the second dose of the MenACWY control vaccine. This sequence was found in an adult who received the MenACWY meningococcal vaccine as a control. The DNA for the CDR3 is TGTGCCAGCAGCTTAGAATTCCGGGGCTACAATGAGCAGTTCTTC. Protein product: CASSLEFRGYNEQFF.